The 15 T cell receptor beta chains below all came from one sample that was sequenced in a study of low-dose radiotherapy and immunotherapy resistance in tumors. With TRAV- and TRBV-specific primers, first-strand cDNA was made, covering the alpha and beta chains. Amplification, which lasted roughly 20 PCR cycles, used a constant-region primer and V-primer adapter to amplify TCRs. TCRdb used MiXCR to reprocess the reads, holding one entry per CDR3 protein. Altogether tens of thousands of distinct CDR3 sequences are present, roughly a sixth being singletons, with the ten largest covering 2.8%. The sample's time point: before trial treatment. The starting material was PBMCs, obtained before treatment. The receptors derive from a male donor with prostate cancer.

At least ten counts were recorded for this clonotype. The rearrangement joins TRBV2 to TRBJ1-1, with D possibly TRBD1 on 5 matching bases. V lost 3 bases to trimming and J lost 11 bases, with 13 bases between them. The CDR3 sequence is 12 residues long. Germline V CDR1 and CDR2: SNHLY, FYNNEI. The CDR3 is CASSEQGWRAFF. The CDR3 bases are TGTGCCAGCAGTGAGCAGGGTTGGAGGGCTTTCTTT.

This clonotype showed up many times. This chain links TRBV5-1 with TRBJ1-6; D unresolved. The germline V and J ends were trimmed by 1 base and 8 bases, with 7 bases remaining between them. The germline CDR1 and CDR2 sequences are SGHRS and YFSETQ. The CDR3 loop spans 13 amino acids. The CDR3 here is CASSLSRDSPLHF. DNA of the CDR3: TGCGCCAGCAGCTTGTCGAGGGATTCACCCCTCCACTTT.

In this sample, this clonotype turned up once. The chain employs TRBV20-1 and TRBJ2-5; D may correspond to TRBD1 or TRBD2 (6 bases each). The V end was cut by 3 bases, the J end by 1 base, with 15 bases between. The germline CDR1 and CDR2 sequences are DFQATT and SNEGSKA (reference sequence). CDR3 length: 15 amino acids. The CDR3: CSASTPRGAQETQYF. CDR3 nucleotides: TGCAGTGCTAGCACTCCAAGGGGGGCCCAAGAGACCCAGTACTTC.

This clonotype came up many times. CDR3 in DNA: TGCAGTGCTAAGAGGGGGAATAGTGGGGAGACCCAGTACTTC. Translation gives CSAKRGNSGETQYF. The chain links TRBV20-1 to TRBJ2-5; a possible D gene is TRBD1 (6 bases). The CDR3 has 14 residues. Germline V gene lookup returns CDR1 DFQATT and CDR2 SNEGSKA (reference sequence). The V gene lost 4 bases and the J gene lost 5 bases, with 17 bases spanning the gap.

The rearrangement joins TRBV11-2 to TRBJ2-5; possibly TRBD2 for D (5 bases). V was pared by 8 bases and J by 3 bases, with 13 bases between. This CDR3 contains 13 residues. CDR1 SGHAT and CDR2 FQNNGV come from the germline V gene. The CDR3 region is CASSIGEKETQYF. CDR3 in DNA: TGTGCCAGCTCGATCGGGGAGAAAGAGACCCAGTACTTC.

In regard to this clonotype: This may stem from a read error, because a much larger clone lies one nucleotide away. V gene TRBV7-9 combines with J gene TRBJ1-4; D perhaps matches TRBD1 (5 bases). Germline values: CDR1 SEHNR, CDR2 FQNEAQ (reference sequence). This CDR3 has 14 residues. The CDR3 DNA follows: TGTGACAGCAGCTTAGTGACAGCAAATGAAAAACTGTTTTTT. Translation: CDSSLVTANEKLFF.

This clonotype was seen at least ten times. The rearrangement uses TRBV14 and TRBJ2-2; D unclear. Per the germline V gene, CDR1 is SGHDN and CDR2 is FVKESK. The CDR3 extends over 14 amino acids. The V gene lost 0 bases and the J gene lost 6 bases, with 8 bases spanning the gap. CDR3 in amino acids: CASSQEYQAGELFF. The CDR3 coding sequence is TGTGCCAGCAGCCAAGAGTACCAGGCCGGGGAGCTGTTTTTT.

Ten or more counts support this clonotype. The V gene is TRBV6-1, the J gene TRBJ1-1; TRBD1 agrees at 7 bases. Germline CDR1 is MNHNS and CDR2 is SASEGT. CDR3 size: 15 residues. Trimming at V came to 1 base and at J to 2 bases, leaving 4 bases not matched to a gene. CDR3 region: CASSEVTGVNTEAFF. CDR3 DNA: TGTGCCAGCAGTGAAGTTACAGGGGTTAACACTGAAGCTTTCTTT.

This clonotype came up a few times. Here the CDR3 reads CASSPTTRSRGETQYF. In DNA form, the CDR3 reads TGTGCCAGCAGCCCCACAACCCGGTCGCGCGGAGAGACCCAGTACTTC. The chain uses TRBV5-6 and TRBJ2-5; D remains unclear. The CDR3 sequence is 16 residues long. V was trimmed by 4 bases and J by 4 bases, leaving 20 bases between them. Germline CDR1 SGHDT, CDR2 YYEEEE.

V gene TRBV4-3 combines with J gene TRBJ1-5, with 8 bases that match TRBD1. Per germline, CDR1 LGHNA and CDR2 YSLEER. With V trimmed by 4 bases and J by 3 bases, 8 bases remained unmatched. The CDR3 loop spans 16 amino acids. CDR3 bases: TGCGCCAGCAGCCCGTCCGGGACAGGAGACAATCAGCCCCAGCATTTT. Its translation: CASSPSGTGDNQPQHF.

This clonotype was detected ten times or more. This sequence joins TRBV7-3 and TRBJ2-5, with TRBD2 matching over 12 bases. Unmatched junction bases numbered 9, after V lost 2 bases and J lost 5 bases. CDR1 and CDR2 from the germline V gene are SGHTA and FQGTGA. This CDR3 is 17 amino acids long. The CDR3: CASSLGLAGPRGETQYF. The CDR3 DNA reads TGTGCCAGCAGCTTAGGACTAGCGGGGCCGCGGGGGGAGACCCAGTACTTC. Full variable domain (missing parts from reference TRBV7-3 and TRBJ2-5): GAGVSQTPSNKVTEKGKYVELRCDPISGHTALYWYRQSLGQGPEFLIYFQGTGAADDSGLPNDRFFAVRPEGSVSTLKIQRTERGDSAVYLCASSLGLAGPRGETQYFGPGTRLLVL.

This clonotype came up many times. The chain carries TRBV10-3 and TRBJ2-3; D not certain. The ends were cut back, 6 bases at V and 3 bases at J, with 10 bases in the middle. CDR1 and CDR2 (germline): ENHRY, SYGVKD. The CDR3 sequence is 13 residues long. CDR3: CAIRSLDTDTQYF. The CDR3 coding sequence is TGTGCCATCAGGAGTCTAGATACAGATACGCAGTATTTT.

This clonotype was found many times. The chain is built from TRBV5-1 and TRBJ2-5; tentatively, D is TRBD1 or TRBD2 (5 bases each). The CDR3 length is 14 residues. The germline gives CDR1 SGHRS, CDR2 YFSETQ. Trimming left V 2 bases short and J 4 bases short, with 12 bases between. The CDR3: CASSLPSGGETQYF. The CDR3 DNA reads as TGCGCCAGCAGCTTACCCTCTGGGGGAGAGACCCAGTACTTC.

There are many counts of this clonotype. The chain employs TRBV6-2 or TRBV6-3 and TRBJ2-4, with TRBD1 matching over 11 bases. CDR1 and CDR2 from the germline V gene are MNHEY and SVGEGT. V lost 5 bases, J lost 6 bases, and 3 bases stayed unmatched. This CDR3 region has 14 residues. Here the CDR3 DNA reads TGTGCCAGCAGTGCGGGACAGGGGGGAAACATTCAGTACTTC. Protein product: CASSAGQGGNIQYF.

There are many counts of this clonotype. The chain is built from TRBV11-2 and TRBJ1-2; 10 bases are shared with TRBD1. Germline CDR1 and CDR2: SGHAT and FQNNGV. The length of the CDR3 is 14 residues. The V gene end was trimmed by 7 bases and the J gene end by 7 bases; junction bases not matched to a gene: 9. The CDR3, as DNA: TGTGCCAGCAACACCCGGGACAGGGGCTCTGGCTACACCTTC. Amino acid sequence: CASNTRDRGSGYTF.